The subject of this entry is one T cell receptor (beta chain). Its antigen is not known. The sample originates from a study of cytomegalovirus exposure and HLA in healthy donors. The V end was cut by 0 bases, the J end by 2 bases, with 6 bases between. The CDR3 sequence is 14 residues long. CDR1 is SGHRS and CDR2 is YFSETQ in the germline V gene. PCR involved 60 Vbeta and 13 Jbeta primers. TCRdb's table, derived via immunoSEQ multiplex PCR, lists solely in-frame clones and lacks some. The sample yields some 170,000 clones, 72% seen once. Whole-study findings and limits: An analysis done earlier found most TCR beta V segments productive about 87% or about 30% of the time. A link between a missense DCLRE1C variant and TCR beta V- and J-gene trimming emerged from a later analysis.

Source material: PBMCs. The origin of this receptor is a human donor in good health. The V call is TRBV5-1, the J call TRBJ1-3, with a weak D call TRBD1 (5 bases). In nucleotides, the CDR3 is TGCGCCAGCAGCTTGGAGACAGCTGGAAACACCATATATTTT. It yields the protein CASSLETAGNTIYF.